This T cell receptor beta chain is from a study of tissue T cells after allogeneic stem cell transplantation. Study-level results: Across patients, clones rarely overlapped, yet motif clusters were shared tissue-specifically.

Between the trimmed V and J ends, which lost 3 bases and 4 bases, there was a span of 5 bases. Germline V CDR1 and CDR2: LGHDT, YNNKQL (reference sequence). The length of the CDR3 is 12 residues. Measured with immunoSEQ multiplex PCR; TCRdb has only the in-frame clones, and not every one. The sample gives some 2,600 clones, roughly 50% of which show up once; under 35% is in the top ten. Time point meaning: mouse harvest day 7 after allogeneic transplant. The graft held 10^6 splenic CD5+ T cells and 10^7 T-cell-depleted bone marrow cells. Turning to this clone: Its antigen remains unidentified. The genes and germline here are from mouse. The read gets to within 1 residue of the CDR3 end, and the germline J gene fills in the rest.

This TCR came from a female BALB/c mouse given C57BL/6 T cells with graft-versus-host disease after an allogeneic hematopoietic cell transplant. The chain couples TRBV4 to TRBJ2-4, with a tentative D call TRBD1 (5 bases). The material sequenced was spleen. This chain's CDR3 is CASSYRENTLYF. CDR3 DNA, as far as it was read: TGTGCCAGCAGCTACAGGGAAAACACCTTGTAC.